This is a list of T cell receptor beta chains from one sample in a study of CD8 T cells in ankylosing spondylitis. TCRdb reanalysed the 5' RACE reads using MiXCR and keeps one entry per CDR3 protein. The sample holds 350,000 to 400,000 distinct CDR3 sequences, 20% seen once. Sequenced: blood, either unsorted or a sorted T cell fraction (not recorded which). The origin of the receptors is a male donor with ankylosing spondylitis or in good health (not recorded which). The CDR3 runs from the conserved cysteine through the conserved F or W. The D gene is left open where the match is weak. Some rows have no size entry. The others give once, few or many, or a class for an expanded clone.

CDR3: CASSLAGGLNTEAFF; DNA: TGTGCCAGCAGTTTAGCGGGGGGACTGAACACTGAAGCTTTCTTT; J: TRBJ1-1; V: TRBV12-3/TRBV12-4; size: few; D: -
CDR3: CASSWTGDEQYF; DNA: TGTGCCAGCAGTTGGACAGGGGACGAGCAGTACTTC; J: TRBJ2-7; V: TRBV28; size: many; D: TRBD1
CDR3: CAIRTSGGFGSTDTQYF; DNA: TGTGCCATCAGAACCTCGGGAGGGTTTGGTAGCACAGATACGCAGTATTTT; J: TRBJ2-3; V: TRBV10-3; size: -; D: TRBD2
CDR3: CASSYSVYNSPLHF; DNA: TGTGCCAGCAGTTACTCGGTGTATAATTCACCCCTCCACTTT; J: TRBJ1-6; V: TRBV6-5; size: -; D: -
CDR3: CSVATAYEQYF; DNA: TGCAGCGTTGCAACAGCCTACGAGCAGTACTTC; J: TRBJ2-7; V: TRBV29-1; size: -; D: -
CDR3: CASSASGGLDEQFF; DNA: TGTGCCAGCAGTGCTAGCGGGGGGTTGGATGAGCAGTTCTTC; J: TRBJ2-1; V: TRBV2; size: -; D: TRBD2
CDR3: CASSEPGDEQYF; DNA: TGCGCCAGCAGCGAACCTGGGGACGAGCAGTACTTC; J: TRBJ2-7; V: TRBV4-1; size: -; D: -
CDR3: CASSVGQGVNEQYF; DNA: TGCGCCAGCAGTGTAGGACAGGGGGTCAACGAGCAGTACTTC; J: TRBJ2-7; V: TRBV10-2; size: few; D: TRBD1
CDR3: CASSSPWDRAYEQYF; DNA: TGTGCCAGCAGCTCCCCTTGGGACCGCGCCTACGAGCAGTACTTC; J: TRBJ2-7; V: TRBV7-9; size: -; D: -
CDR3: CASSEDYTEAFF; DNA: TGTGCCAGCAGCGAAGACTACACTGAAGCTTTCTTT; J: TRBJ1-1; V: TRBV7-9; size: -; D: -
CDR3: CSVEDLKVEAYNEQFF; DNA: TGCAGCGTTGAAGATCTTAAAGTGGAAGCCTACAATGAGCAGTTCTTC; J: TRBJ2-1; V: TRBV29-1; size: -; D: -
CDR3: CASSLGVGVDTQYF; DNA: TGCGCCAGCAGCTTGGGAGTAGGTGTGGATACGCAGTATTTT; J: TRBJ2-3; V: TRBV5-1; size: -; D: -
CDR3: CAISALLLAVETQYF; DNA: TGTGCCATCAGTGCCCTCCTACTAGCGGTTGAGACCCAGTACTTC; J: TRBJ2-5; V: TRBV10-3; size: -; D: TRBD2
CDR3: CASSHGQDSNQPQHF; DNA: TGTGCCAGCAGCCACGGACAGGATAGCAATCAGCCCCAGCATTTT; J: TRBJ1-5; V: TRBV6-1; size: -; D: TRBD1
CDR3: CASSLGRGGYNEQFF; DNA: TGCGCCAGCAGCTTGGGGAGGGGGGGATACAATGAGCAGTTCTTC; J: TRBJ2-1; V: TRBV5-1; size: many; D: -
CDR3: CASSRFDGPEGTGELFF; DNA: TGCGCCAGCAGCCGGTTCGATGGGCCGGAGGGCACCGGGGAGCTGTTTTTT; J: TRBJ2-2; V: TRBV4-1; size: -; D: -
CDR3: CSARDPAGSQRRNYEQYF; DNA: TGCAGTGCTAGAGATCCAGCTGGCTCGCAGCGGCGGAACTACGAGCAGTACTTC; J: TRBJ2-7; V: TRBV20-1; size: few; D: -
CDR3: CASSLQGDGTDTQYF; DNA: TGTGCCAGCAGCTTGCAGGGTGATGGCACAGATACGCAGTATTTT; J: TRBJ2-3; V: TRBV5-4; size: few; D: -
CDR3: CASSLSSGAYNEQFF; DNA: TGTGCCAGCAGCCTCTCGAGCGGTGCGTACAATGAGCAGTTCTTC; J: TRBJ2-1; V: TRBV3-1; size: few; D: -
CDR3: CASSSLRVNTEAFF; DNA: TGTGCCAGCAGCTCCCTAAGAGTGAACACTGAAGCTTTCTTT; J: TRBJ1-1; V: TRBV7-9; size: few; D: -
CDR3: CASSIPTGYNEQFF; DNA: TGTGCCAGTAGTATCCCCACAGGGTACAATGAGCAGTTCTTC; J: TRBJ2-1; V: TRBV19; size: -; D: -
CDR3: CASSPEGGTGELFF; DNA: TGTGCCAGCAGCCCTGAGGGTGGAACCGGGGAGCTGTTTTTT; J: TRBJ2-2; V: TRBV12-3/TRBV12-4; size: few; D: -
CDR3: CASSLFSLGGDEQFF; DNA: TGTGCCAGCAGCTTATTTTCGTTGGGGGGTGATGAGCAGTTCTTC; J: TRBJ2-1; V: TRBV11-1; size: -; D: -
CDR3: CASSEFPGDNQPQHF; DNA: TGTGCCAGCAGTGAGTTCCCGGGAGACAATCAGCCCCAGCATTTT; J: TRBJ1-5; V: TRBV6-1; size: few; D: -
CDR3: CASSNRAGGPPEQFF; DNA: TGTGCCAGCAGCAACCGGGCGGGGGGCCCACCTGAGCAGTTCTTC; J: TRBJ2-1; V: TRBV7-8; size: few; D: TRBD2
CDR3: CASSRWDSNYEQYF; DNA: TGTGCCAGCAGCCGCTGGGACAGCAACTACGAGCAGTACTTC; J: TRBJ2-7; V: TRBV7-8; size: -; D: TRBD1
CDR3: CASSQTGEEKLFF; DNA: TGCGCCAGCAGCCAGACAGGGGAAGAAAAACTGTTTTTT; J: TRBJ1-4; V: TRBV4-1; size: -; D: TRBD1
CDR3: CATSNQLNPGQNTGELFF; DNA: TGTGCCACCAGCAACCAACTGAACCCGGGACAGAATACCGGGGAGCTGTTTTTT; J: TRBJ2-2; V: TRBV15; size: -; D: TRBD1
CDR3: CAISEGEVGNTDTQYF; DNA: TGTGCCATCAGTGAGGGCGAGGTGGGAAACACAGATACGCAGTATTTT; J: TRBJ2-3; V: TRBV10-3; size: few; D: -
CDR3: CAWSVLSGGAAEQFF; DNA: TGTGCCTGGAGTGTACTGAGCGGGGGGGCCGCTGAGCAGTTCTTC; J: TRBJ2-1; V: TRBV30; size: few; D: TRBD2
CDR3: CASSLAVGGGTYEQYF; DNA: TGTGCCAGCAGCCTAGCTGTCGGGGGCGGGACCTACGAGCAGTACTTC; J: TRBJ2-7; V: TRBV4-2; size: few; D: -
CDR3: CASSLTSSDTQYF; DNA: TGTGCCAGCAGCTTGACTAGTTCGGATACGCAGTATTTT; J: TRBJ2-3; V: TRBV11-2; size: -; D: -
CDR3: CSARDPYEQYF; DNA: TGCAGTGCTAGAGACCCCTACGAGCAGTACTTC; J: TRBJ2-7; V: TRBV20-1; size: -; D: -
CDR3: CASSPAAAASYEQYF; DNA: TGTGCCAGCAGCCCCGCCGCCGCGGCCTCCTACGAGCAGTACTTC; J: TRBJ2-7; V: TRBV9; size: few; D: -
CDR3: CASSHATDTQYF; DNA: TGTGCCAGCAGCCACGCTACAGATACGCAGTATTTT; J: TRBJ2-3; V: TRBV4-2; size: -; D: -
CDR3: CASRSRGGPYNEQFF; DNA: TGTGCCAGCAGATCGCGCGGGGGCCCCTACAATGAGCAGTTCTTC; J: TRBJ2-1; V: TRBV12-3/TRBV12-4; size: -; D: -
CDR3: CASSSQTGLADTQYF; DNA: TGTGCCAGCAGTTCTCAGACAGGGTTAGCAGATACGCAGTATTTT; J: TRBJ2-3; V: TRBV28; size: -; D: TRBD1
CDR3: CASSSHLAGPQETQYF; DNA: TGTGCCAGCAGCTCCCATCTAGCGGGGCCCCAAGAGACCCAGTACTTC; J: TRBJ2-5; V: TRBV7-9; size: few; D: TRBD2
CDR3: CASSPTDGYEQYF; DNA: TGTGCCAGCAGTCCCACCGATGGCTACGAGCAGTACTTC; J: TRBJ2-7; V: TRBV28; size: -; D: -
CDR3: CASSQGLREETQYF; DNA: TGTGCCAGCAGTCAGGGCCTGCGAGAAGAGACCCAGTACTTC; J: TRBJ2-5; V: TRBV12-3/TRBV12-4; size: -; D: -